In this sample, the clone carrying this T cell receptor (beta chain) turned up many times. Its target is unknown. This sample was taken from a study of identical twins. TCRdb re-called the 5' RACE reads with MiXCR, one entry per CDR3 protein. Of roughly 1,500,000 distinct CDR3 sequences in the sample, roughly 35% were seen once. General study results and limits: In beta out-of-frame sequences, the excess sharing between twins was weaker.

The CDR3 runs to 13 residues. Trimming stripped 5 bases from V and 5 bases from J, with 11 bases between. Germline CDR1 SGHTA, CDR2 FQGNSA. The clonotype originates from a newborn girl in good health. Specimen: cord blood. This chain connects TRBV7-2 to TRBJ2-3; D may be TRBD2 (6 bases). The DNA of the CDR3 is TGTGCCAGCAGCCGACGACTAGTAGATACGCAGTATTTT. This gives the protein CASSRRLVDTQYF.